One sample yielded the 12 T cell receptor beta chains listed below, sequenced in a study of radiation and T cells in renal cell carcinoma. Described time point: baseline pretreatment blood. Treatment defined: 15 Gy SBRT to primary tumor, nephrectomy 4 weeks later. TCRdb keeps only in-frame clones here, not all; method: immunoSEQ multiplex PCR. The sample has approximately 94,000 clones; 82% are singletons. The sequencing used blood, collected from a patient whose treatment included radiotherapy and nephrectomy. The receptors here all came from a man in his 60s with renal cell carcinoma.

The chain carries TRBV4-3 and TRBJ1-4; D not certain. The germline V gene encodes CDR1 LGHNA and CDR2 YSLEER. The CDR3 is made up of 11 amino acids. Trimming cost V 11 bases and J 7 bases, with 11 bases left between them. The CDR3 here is CASREGEKLFF. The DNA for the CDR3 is TGCGCCTCAAGGGAGGGTGAAAAACTGTTTTTT.

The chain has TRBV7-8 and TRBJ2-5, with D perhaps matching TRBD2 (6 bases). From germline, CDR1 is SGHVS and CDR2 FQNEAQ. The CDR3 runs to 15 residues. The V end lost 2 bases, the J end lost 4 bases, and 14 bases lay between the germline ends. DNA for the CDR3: TGTGCCAGCAGCTTAAATCCGGGGGTATTAGAGACCCAGTACTTC. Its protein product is CASSLNPGVLETQYF.

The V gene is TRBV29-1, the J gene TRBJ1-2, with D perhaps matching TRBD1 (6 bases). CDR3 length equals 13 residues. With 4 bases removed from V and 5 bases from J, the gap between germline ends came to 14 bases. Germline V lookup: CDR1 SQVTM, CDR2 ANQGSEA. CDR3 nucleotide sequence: TGCAGCGTTGGGGCAGGGGCAGGTTATGGCTACACCTTC. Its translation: CSVGAGAGYGYTF.

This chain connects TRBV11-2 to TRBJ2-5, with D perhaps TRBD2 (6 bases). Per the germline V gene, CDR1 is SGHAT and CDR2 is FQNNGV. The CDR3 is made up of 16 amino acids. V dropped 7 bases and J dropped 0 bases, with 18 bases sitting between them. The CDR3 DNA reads TGTGCCAGCACCGAAGTCGGGGGACCCTACCAAGAGACCCAGTACTTC. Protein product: CASTEVGGPYQETQYF.

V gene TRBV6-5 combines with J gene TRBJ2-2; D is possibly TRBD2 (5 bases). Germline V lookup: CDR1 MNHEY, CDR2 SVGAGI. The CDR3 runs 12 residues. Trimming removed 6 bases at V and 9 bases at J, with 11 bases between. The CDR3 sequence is CASSPRRRELFF. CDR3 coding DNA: TGTGCCAGCAGCCCGAGGAGGCGGGAGCTGTTTTTT.

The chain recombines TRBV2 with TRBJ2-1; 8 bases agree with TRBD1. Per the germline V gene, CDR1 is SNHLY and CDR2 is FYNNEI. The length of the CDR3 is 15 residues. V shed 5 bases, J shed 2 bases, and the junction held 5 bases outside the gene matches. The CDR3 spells CASSLDRGAYNEQFF. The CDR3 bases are TGTGCCAGCAGTCTAGACAGGGGAGCCTACAATGAGCAGTTCTTC.

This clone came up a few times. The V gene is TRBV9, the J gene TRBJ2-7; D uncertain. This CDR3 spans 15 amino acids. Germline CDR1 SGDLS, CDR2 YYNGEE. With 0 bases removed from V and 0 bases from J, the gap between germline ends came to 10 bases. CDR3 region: CASSVAGESSYEQYF. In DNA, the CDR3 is TGTGCCAGCAGCGTAGCTGGGGAAAGCTCCTACGAGCAGTACTTC.

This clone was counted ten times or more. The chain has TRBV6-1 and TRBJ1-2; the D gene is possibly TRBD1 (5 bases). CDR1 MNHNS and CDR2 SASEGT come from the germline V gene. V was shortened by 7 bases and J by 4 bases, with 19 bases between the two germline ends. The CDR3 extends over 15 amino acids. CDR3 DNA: TGTGCCAGCACCCTCCGGGCAGGGTCTTTCTATGGCTACACCTTC. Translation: CASTLRAGSFYGYTF.

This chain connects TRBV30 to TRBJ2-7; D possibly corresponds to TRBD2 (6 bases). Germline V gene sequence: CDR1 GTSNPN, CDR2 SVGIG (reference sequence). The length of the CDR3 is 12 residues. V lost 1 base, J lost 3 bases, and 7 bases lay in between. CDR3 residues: CAWSGGVYEQYF. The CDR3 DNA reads TGTGCCTGGAGTGGCGGGGTCTACGAGCAGTACTTC.

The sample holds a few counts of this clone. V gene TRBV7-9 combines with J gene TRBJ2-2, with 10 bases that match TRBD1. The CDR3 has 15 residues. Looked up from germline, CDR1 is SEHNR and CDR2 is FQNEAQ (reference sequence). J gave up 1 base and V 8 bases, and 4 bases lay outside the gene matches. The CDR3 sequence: CASLRDRGNTGELFF. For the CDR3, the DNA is TGTGCCAGCCTAAGGGACAGGGGGAACACCGGGGAGCTGTTTTTT. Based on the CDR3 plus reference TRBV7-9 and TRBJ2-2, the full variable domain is DTGVSQNPRHKITKRGQNVTFRCDPISEHNRLYWYRQTLGQGPEFLTYFQNEAQLEKSRLLSDRFSAERPKGSFSTLEIQRTEQGDSAMYLCASLRDRGNTGELFFGEGSRLTVL.

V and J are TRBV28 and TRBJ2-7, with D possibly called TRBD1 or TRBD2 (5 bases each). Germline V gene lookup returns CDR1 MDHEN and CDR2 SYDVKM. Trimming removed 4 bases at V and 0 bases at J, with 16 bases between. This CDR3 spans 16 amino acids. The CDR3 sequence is CASSSLIGTSSYEQYF. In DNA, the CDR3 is TGTGCCAGCAGTTCCCTAATTGGGACCAGCTCCTACGAGCAGTACTTC.

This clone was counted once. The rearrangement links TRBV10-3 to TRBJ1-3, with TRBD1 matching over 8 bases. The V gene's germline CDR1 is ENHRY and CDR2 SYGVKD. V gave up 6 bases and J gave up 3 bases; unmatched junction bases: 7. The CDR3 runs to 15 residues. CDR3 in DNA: TGTGCCATCAGCGAACAGGGGGGCGGTGGAAACACCATATATTTT. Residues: CAISEQGGGGNTIYF.